One T cell receptor beta chain is described in this entry. The repertoire was sequenced with immunoSEQ multiplex PCR; TCRdb's copy has only in-frame clones and lacks some. Seen here are roughly 1,500 clones, over 45% observed once, and the top ten hold around an eighth. The time point here: acute HCV infection, within 168 days of estimated infection date. The hepatitis C virus-specific receptor repertoire was characterized directly ex vivo, with no prior expansion in culture. A positive HCV RNA or antibody test following a negative test within 24 weeks defined acute primary infection. HCV-specific T cells were marked by tetramer with the NS3 1073-1081 peptide. Germline-derived CDR1 and CDR2 are SNHLY and FYNNEI. Trimming took 7 bases from V and 2 from J; bases not matched to a gene: 9. CDR3 length: 15 amino acids. The sample comes from a study of CD8 T cells in acute hepatitis C reinfection. Turning to the study itself: TCRbeta of HCV NS3-1073-specific CD8+ T cells was profiled. Study-wide results and limits: Few CDR3s matched those for other epitopes. Preferential TRBV04 and TRBV06 usage appeared in all groups and was not explained by the naive pool.

The TCR was taken from a woman under 30 who spontaneously cleared hepatitis C infection. The V gene is TRBV2, the J gene TRBJ2-3, with 7 bases fitting TRBD2. The specimen was HCV NS3-1073 tetramer-sorted CD8+ T cells from PBMCs, collected during acute infection. The CDR3: CASNVGEGTTDTQYF. CDR3 bases: TGTGCCAGCAACGTCGGGGAGGGGACCACAGATACGCAGTATTTT. The full variable domain, completed using reference TRBV2 and TRBJ2-3, is EPEVTQTPSHQVTQMGQEVILRCVPISNHLYFYWYRQILGQKVEFLVSFYNNEISEKSEIFDDQFSVERPDGSNFTLKIRSTKLEDSAMYFCASNVGEGTTDTQYFGPGTRLTVL.